The 15 T cell receptor beta chains in this list originate from one sample, sequenced in a study of long-term antiretroviral therapy in people with HIV (dated by TCRdb to the early 2020s). The immunoSEQ hsTCRB v3.0 assay was used at survey level resolution for TRB variable region sequencing. TCRdb limited this immuneACCESS table to in-frame rearrangements with V and J called. A share of clones is missing; checked studies link under half to unresolved V genes, and the rest is unexplained. The sample table shows about 7,200 clones, and around 80% are seen once. In total, the top ten clones hold over 15% of the sample. Sequenced material: unsorted PBMCs, taken around 11 months before starting antiretroviral therapy. The source of these receptors is a middle-aged man with HIV.

The chain has TRBV29-1 and TRBJ2-2; either TRBD1 or TRBD2 may fit D (5 bases each). Trimming stripped 2 bases from V and 6 bases from J, with 7 bases between. This CDR3 is built from 12 residues. The germline V gene encodes CDR1 SQVTM and CDR2 ANQGSEA. CDR3 loop: CSVELGPGELFF. DNA of the CDR3: TGCAGCGTTGAACTGGGACCCGGGGAGCTGTTTTTT.

The chain has TRBV4-1 and TRBJ2-1; 9 nucleotides agree with TRBD1. Germline CDR1 MGHRA, CDR2 YSYEKL. V lost 2 bases to trimming and J lost 4 bases; unmatched junction nucleotides: 3. CDR3 length: 15 residues. CDR3 residues: CASSQRQGGYNEQFF. The CDR3 DNA reads TGCGCCAGCAGCCAAAGACAGGGGGGTTACAATGAGCAGTTCTTC.

The chain employs TRBV27 and TRBJ1-5, with D perhaps TRBD1 (5 bases). V gave up 4 bases and J gave up 3 bases, with 7 bases separating them. Per the germline V gene, CDR1 is MNHEY and CDR2 is SMNVEV (reference sequence). This CDR3 has 13 residues. The CDR3: CASSSGDNQPQHF. The CDR3, as DNA: TGTGCCAGCAGTTCGGGGGACAATCAGCCCCAGCATTTT.

This clone is labeled large. The CDR3 DNA reads as TGTGCCAGCACCCTTCTTTACGAGGATGCCTACGAGCAGTACTTC. Its protein product is CASTLLYEDAYEQYF. This chain uses TRBV11-2 with TRBJ2-7, with no clear D. Germline lookup yields CDR1 SGHAT and CDR2 FQNNGV. Between the trimmed V and J ends, which lost 7 bases and 2 bases, there was a span of 18 bases. The length of the CDR3 is 15 residues.

This clone was observed a single time. The rearrangement joins TRBV30 to TRBJ2-7, with a tentative D call TRBD1 (5 bases). The CDR3 runs 15 residues. The ends were cut back, 0 bases at V and 1 base at J, with 13 bases in the middle. Germline-derived CDR1 and CDR2 are GTSNPN and SVGIG (reference sequence). CDR3 DNA: TGTGCCTGGAGTGTACGGGCAGGGCTTTCCTACGAGCAGTACTTC. Protein sequence: CAWSVRAGLSYEQYF.

The chain joins TRBV18 to TRBJ1-6; possibly TRBD1 for D (6 bases). V lost 5 bases to trimming and J lost 7 bases, with 12 bases between them. The germline V gene encodes CDR1 KGHSH and CDR2 LQKENI. The CDR3 is made up of 14 amino acids. The CDR3 sequence: CASSSGQGNSPLHF. CDR3 nucleotides: TGTGCCAGCTCATCAGGGCAGGGGAATTCACCCCTCCACTTT.

This clone was recorded a few times. The rearrangement uses TRBV6-1 and TRBJ1-5, with 7 bases matching TRBD1. V shed 6 bases and J 0 bases; nucleotides not matched to a gene: 5. The germline V gene encodes CDR1 MNHNS and CDR2 SASEGT. CDR3 length: 15 residues. CDR3 in amino acids: CASSGTVYSNQPQHF. In DNA, the CDR3 is TGTGCCAGCAGCGGGACAGTCTATAGCAATCAGCCCCAGCATTTT.

This chain joins TRBV6-6 and TRBJ2-7, with D hard to call. CDR1 MNHNY and CDR2 SVGAGI come from the germline V gene (reference sequence). V was clipped by 8 bases and J by 3 bases, with 14 bases between them. The CDR3 consists of 13 residues. CDR3 nucleotides: TGTGCCAGCGCTAAGGGTACGAGCTACGAGCAGTACTTC. The encoded protein is CASAKGTSYEQYF.

The chain combines TRBV7-9 with TRBJ2-1, with a tentative D call TRBD2 (6 bases). This CDR3 has 15 residues. Germline V gene lookup returns CDR1 SEHNR and CDR2 FQNEAQ (reference sequence). Trimming took 6 bases from V and 0 from J, leaving 12 bases between them. Here the CDR3 reads CASRRDLSSYNEQFF. In nucleotides, the CDR3 is TGTGCCAGCAGGCGGGACTTAAGCTCCTACAATGAGCAGTTCTTC.

This chain uses TRBV18 with TRBJ2-2, with D perhaps matching TRBD1 (6 bases). V lost 2 bases and J 5 bases, leaving 18 bases between the germline ends. CDR3 size: 17 residues. Germline V CDR1 and CDR2: KGHSH, LQKENI. The CDR3 coding sequence is TGTGCCAGCTCACCAATCACGGACAGCCCTAGGACCGGGGAGCTGTTTTTT. It is translated as CASSPITDSPRTGELFF.

The rearrangement uses TRBV28 and TRBJ2-7; 11 nucleotides agree with TRBD1. This CDR3 is 15 amino acids long. V lost 5 bases to trimming and J lost 3 bases; unmatched junction nucleotides: 6. Germline V gene lookup returns CDR1 MDHEN and CDR2 SYDVKM. The CDR3 spells CASSRGTGGGYEQYF. The CDR3 region has the DNA TGTGCCAGCAGTAGAGGGACAGGGGGGGGCTACGAGCAGTACTTC.

The CDR3 protein is CASSRRSGTGDTEAFF. The CDR3 region has the DNA TGTGCCAGCAGTCGCAGATCCGGGACAGGGGATACTGAAGCTTTCTTT. The chain has TRBV28 and TRBJ1-1, with 10 bases that match TRBD1. The CDR3 length is 16 residues. In germline, CDR1 is MDHEN, CDR2 SYDVKM. V lost 5 bases, J lost 5 bases, and 11 bases stayed unmatched. Together with reference TRBV28 and TRBJ1-1, the CDR3 gives the full variable domain: DVKVTQSSRYLVKRTGEKVFLECVQDMDHENMFWYRQDPGLGLRLIYFSYDVKMKEKGDIPEGYSVSREKKERFSLILESASTNQTSMYLCASSRRSGTGDTEAFFGQGTRLTVV.

The V gene is TRBV4-1, the J gene TRBJ1-2, with 7 bases matching TRBD1. Germline V gene data show CDR1 as MGHRA and CDR2 as YSYEKL. The CDR3 has 14 amino acids. The junction had 7 bases not matched to a gene; V was cut back by 1 base and J by 8 bases. CDR3 sequence: CASSQVEGAGGYTF. CDR3 bases: TGCGCCAGCAGCCAAGTTGAGGGGGCCGGAGGCTACACCTTC.

By sample share, this clone is medium-sized (0.01 to 0.1%). The V gene is TRBV6-4, the J gene TRBJ2-2; D possibly matches TRBD1 or TRBD2 (5 bases each). The CDR3 contains 17 residues. V was trimmed by 0 bases and J by 6 bases, leaving 17 bases between them. Looked up from germline, CDR1 is MRHNA and CDR2 is SNTAGT. CDR3 loop: CASSDSYSGPRAGELFF. CDR3 nucleotide sequence: TGTGCCAGCAGTGACTCTTATTCGGGGCCAAGGGCCGGGGAGCTGTTTTTT.

The chain couples TRBV30 to TRBJ1-1; D not certain. Germline CDR1 is GTSNPN and CDR2 is SVGIG (reference sequence). Trimming removed 0 bases from V and 1 base from J, with 6 bases in between. The CDR3 contains 13 residues. The CDR3 reads CAWSVTANTEAFF. The CDR3 coding sequence is TGTGCCTGGAGTGTGACGGCGAACACTGAAGCTTTCTTT.